Listed here is a single T cell receptor (beta chain). The method was immunoSEQ multiplex PCR; TCRdb's version includes in-frame clones alone and lacks a portion of them. The table lists about 180,000 clones, roughly 88% of them singletons, with approximately 9.4% in the top ten. The data originate from a study of blood T cell repertoires in COVID-19. Across the study: T cells, B-cell-depleted T cells, or PBMCs provided the cDNA or gDNA that served as material.

Germline lookup yields CDR1 MNHEY and CDR2 SVGAGI. CDR3 length equals 14 residues. Trimming pared 3 bases from V and 7 bases from J, leaving 12 bases between. V and J are TRBV6-5 and TRBJ1-4, with TRBD1 as a possible D gene (6 bases). What was sequenced was peripheral blood. The origin of this receptor is a woman older than 75 with acute or convalescent COVID-19. The CDR3 DNA sequence: TGTGCCAGCAGTTATGAGGGGGGGGGTGAAAAACTGTTTTTT. It translates to CASSYEGGGEKLFF.